This TCR beta chain was recorded in a study of Ad26.COV2.S vaccination and SARS-CoV-2 variants (TCRdb year 2021). As for the study more broadly: Vaccine-arm donors were drawn from COV1001, a multicentre, randomized, double-blind, placebo-controlled phase I-IIa trial of Ad26.COV2.S in healthy adults. Trial participants were randomized into five groups of five: low-dose or high-dose Ad26.COV2.S given once or twice, or placebo on both occasions. Ad26.COV2.S was administered intramuscularly at 5 x 10^10 or 1 x 10^11 viral particles, either as a single shot or as two shots given 56 days apart. The TCR-sequenced set comprised approximately 32 samples: some 20 Ad26.COV2.S vaccine recipients, 5 placebo recipients and 8 SARS-CoV-2 convalescent individuals. TCRbeta repertoire sequencing was used to assess the specificity and breadth of SARS-CoV-2-reactive T cell receptors after Ad26.COV2.S vaccination. Throughout the experiments and outcome assessment, investigators stayed blinded to trial group allocation.

V is pared back by 1 base and J by 5 bases, with 9 bases lying between the germline termini. CDR3 length: 13 amino acids, cysteine to phenylalanine. Only the CDR3 part of the read is kept: 39 bases, read in frame from the first base. Via the germline V gene, CDR1 is SGHNT and CDR2 YENEEA. TCRbeta CDR3 regions were sequenced with the immunoSEQ Assay. After extraction, genomic DNA underwent amplification by bias-controlled multiplex PCR, followed by high-throughput sequencing. The published analysis was carried out like this. Collapsing and filtering of sequences were performed to quantify the absolute abundance of each unique TCRbeta CDR3 region. T cell fraction was estimated by normalizing TCRbeta template counts to usable DNA, with usable DNA measured through amplification of reference genes found in all nucleated cells. Repertoire TCRs were annotated as SARS-CoV-2-specific when V gene, CDR3 amino acid sequence and J gene were exactly matched to a known reactive TCR set. MIRA supplied the reference SARS-CoV-2 TCR set, which was filtered for enrichment in COVID-19-positive ImmuneCODE repertoires so that public or cross-reactive TCRs were removed. Using the MIRA antigens, annotated TCRs were further analysed by specific ORF or by position within an ORF. Breadth was defined as the number of annotated unique rearrangements divided by the total number of unique productive rearrangements, and depth was defined as the summed frequency of the annotated unique rearrangements. Two-sided Wilcoxon rank-sum tests were applied when comparing TCR breadth between groups. The table was pulled from immuneACCESS by TCRdb, which kept in-frame rearrangements only. Such tables lose some clones; where checked, under half of the loss comes from unresolved V genes, and the rest has no known cause. V and J calls and clone size are copied from that table; D and trimming were computed from the DNA. For this sample there are roughly 410,000 clones; under 90% appear just once. Clones ranked in the top ten supply 7.4% of the sample.

This clone showed up just a few times. Its specific antigen is unknown. No much larger clone exists at a distance of one base, and base qualities are not known. The treatment or condition label for this specimen denotes: 15 to 20 received Ad26.COV2.S at low or high dose, single or two shots; about five received placebo; per-sample allocation not given. Repertoires of vaccine and placebo recipients were sequenced from samples collected on day 63 after the first injection. Cohort 1b enrolled about 25 adults aged 18-55 years at a single site in Boston, USA, between 29 July and 7 August 2020. Ad26.COV2.S was a replication-incompetent adenovirus type 26 vector that expressed a prefusion-stabilized SARS-CoV-2 spike protein derived from the original Wuhan strain. General findings and caveats noted by the study authors: The study was not powered for comparison of responses between vaccine doses or regimens. After vaccination, spike-specific CD8+ and CD4+ T cell responses were reported to show substantial breadth. Comparable non-spike TCR breadth was observed between vaccine and placebo recipients, consistent with only spike being contained in the vaccine. Higher spike-specific TCR breadth was observed in Ad26.COV2.S recipients than in placebo recipients (P = 0.0014). The authors noted that total T cell responses may have been underestimated by the TCR breadth and depth analyses.

The material sequenced was peripheral blood, taken in a trial of Ad26.COV2.S vaccine versus placebo. The V and J genes are TRBV11-3 and TRBJ2-7; the D call is tentative, TRBD1 or TRBD2, as each matches 6 bases. The sequence came from a person aged 18-60 years who received the Ad26.COV2.S COVID-19 vaccine or a placebo. CDR3 region: CASSLGGANEQYF. The sequenced DNA is TGTGCCAGCAGCTTAGGGGGGGCCAACGAGCAGTACTTC.